At least ten counts were recorded for the clone carrying this T cell receptor beta chain. Its antigen is unknown. The sample comes from a study of tumor and adjacent non-tumor tissue in lung cancer. The overall study: Histology: under 15 adenocarcinoma, a couple of squamous cell carcinoma, 1 small cell lung cancer. Samples averaged about 3.8 million productive TCRbeta reads each. Findings of the study overall: Tumor tissue had significantly higher TCR diversity than normal lung.

The CDR3 covers 14 residues. V was trimmed by 7 bases and J by 0 bases, leaving 10 bases between them. A modified ARM-PCR protocol with three rounds of nested PCR amplified TCRbeta. TCRdb used MiXCR to reprocess the multiplex PCR reads, holding one entry per CDR3 protein. Of some 74,000 distinct CDR3 sequences listed, approximately 77% are singletons. The template was RNA from unsorted bulk tissue. Donors were chemotherapy-naive, newly diagnosed lung cancer surgical patients in China, August–November 2014. The source of this sequence is a woman in her 40s with non-small cell lung cancer. The sample comprised lung tumor tissue. The chain employs TRBV12-3 or TRBV12-4 and TRBJ1-3, with no clear D. The CDR3 DNA reads TGTGCCAGCATCCCACAGAGCTCTGGAAACACCATATATTTT. Its translation is CASIPQSSGNTIYF.